The 20 T cell receptor beta chains listed next were all sequenced from one sample in a study of shared clonotypes between healthy human individuals. Some clones are missing from TCRdb's copy, which holds only in-frame ones; the method was immunoSEQ multiplex PCR. The table lists over 2 million clones, approximately 95% of them singletons. Sequenced sample: naive CD4+ T cells sorted from blood. Subset reported: CD45RA+ positively selected. The source is a man between 18 and 29 years old in good health.

Turning to this clone: Other DNA sequences of this sample code for an identical CDR3. The CDR3 sequence is CASSPGTSSDTQYF. Here the CDR3 DNA reads TGTGCCAGCAGCCCCGGGACTAGCTCAGATACGCAGTATTTT. This chain uses TRBV5-6 with TRBJ2-3, with 9 positions matching TRBD2. Looked up from germline, CDR1 is SGHDT and CDR2 is YYEEEE. V was pared by 4 bases and J by 4 bases, with 4 bases of the junction left unmatched. The CDR3 has 14 residues.

Note on this clone: The sample contains more than one DNA sequence encoding this CDR3. The genes are TRBV5-1 and TRBJ2-1, with 10 nucleotides matching TRBD2. The CDR3 contains 15 residues. J lost 7 bases, V lost 2 bases, and 6 bases had no gene match. CDR1 and CDR2 (germline): SGHRS, YFSETQ. The CDR3 protein is CASSLGLAGVNEQFF. The CDR3 bases are TGCGCCAGCAGCTTAGGTCTAGCGGGAGTGAATGAGCAGTTCTTC. The full variable domain, its missing parts supplied by reference TRBV5-1 and TRBJ2-1, is KAGVTQTPRYLIKTRGQQVTLSCSPISGHRSVSWYQQTPGQGLQFLFEYFSETQRNKGNFPGRFSGRQFSNSRSEMNVSTLELGDSALYLCASSLGLAGVNEQFFGPGTRLTVL.

As concerns this clone: In the same sample, other DNA sequences code for this CDR3. This chain uses TRBV10-3 with TRBJ1-1, with D perhaps TRBD1 (5 bases). CDR1 and CDR2 from the germline V gene are ENHRY and SYGVKD. The CDR3 consists of 13 residues. Trimming took 4 bases from V and 1 from J, leaving 7 bases between them. The CDR3 DNA sequence: TGTGCCATCAGTGGGGGACCGAACACTGAAGCTTTCTTT. It is translated as CAISGGPNTEAFF.

The chain couples TRBV5-8 to TRBJ2-7; 14 bases line up with TRBD2. The V segment lost 5 bases and the J segment 5 bases; nucleotides outside the gene matches: 9. The CDR3 is made up of 16 amino acids. Germline CDR1 is SGHTS and CDR2 is YDEGEE. CDR3 in amino acids: CASRPPGLAGVNEQYF. The CDR3 coding sequence is TGTGCCAGCAGGCCGCCGGGACTAGCGGGAGTGAACGAGCAGTACTTC.

The CDR3, as DNA: TGTGCCAGCTTACGTTGGTCTCCGGGACGGGCTTCCTACGAGCAGTACTTC. Its translation is CASLRWSPGRASYEQYF. The J gene is TRBJ2-7, the V gene TRBV2, with D possibly being TRBD1 or TRBD2 (5 bases each). With 8 bases removed from V and 1 base from J, the gap between germline ends came to 24 bases. The CDR3 loop spans 17 amino acids. Germline V gene sequence: CDR1 SNHLY, CDR2 FYNNEI.

The chain employs TRBV4-1 and TRBJ2-5; 12 positions match TRBD2. The germline gives CDR1 MGHRA, CDR2 YSYEKL. With 1 base clipped from V and 1 base from J, the junction kept 7 bases outside the gene matches. The CDR3 contains 18 residues. The DNA of the CDR3 is TGCGCCAGCAGCCAAGCCAACCCGGGACTAGCGGGCCAAGAGACCCAGTACTTC. It is translated as CASSQANPGLAGQETQYF.

The rearrangement links TRBV30 to TRBJ2-1, with D maybe TRBD2 (5 bases). Between the trimmed V and J ends, which lost 4 bases and 5 bases, there was a span of 9 bases. Germline loops: CDR1 GTSNPN, CDR2 SVGIG (reference sequence). The CDR3 sequence is 12 residues long. The CDR3 loop reads CAWTFGNNEQFF. DNA for the CDR3: TGTGCCTGGACTTTCGGGAACAATGAGCAGTTCTTC.

The rearrangement links TRBV7-9 to TRBJ2-2; a weak D match, TRBD1 (5 bases). Between the trimmed V and J ends, which lost 0 bases and 0 bases, there was a span of 11 bases. This CDR3 contains 17 residues. The germline gives CDR1 SEHNR, CDR2 FQNEAQ (reference sequence). CDR3 bases: TGTGCCAGCAGCTTAGCATTGGGGCAATCGAACACCGGGGAGCTGTTTTTT. This codes for CASSLALGQSNTGELFF.

The chain is built from TRBV4-1 and TRBJ2-6; D is perhaps TRBD1 (6 bases). Germline CDR1 reads MGHRA; CDR2 reads YSYEKL. The CDR3 totals 19 residues. The V gene lost 0 bases and the J gene lost 0 bases, with 15 bases spanning the gap. The CDR3 bases are TGCGCCAGCAGCCAAGATCAGGACAGAGTCTACTCTGGGGCCAACGTCCTGACTTTC. Translating gives CASSQDQDRVYSGANVLTF.

This chain connects TRBV30 to TRBJ2-5, with 8 bases that match TRBD2. The CDR3 runs 15 residues. V lost 4 bases to trimming and J lost 1 base; unmatched junction nucleotides: 8. CDR1 is GTSNPN and CDR2 is SVGIG in the germline V gene (reference sequence). CDR3 DNA: TGTGCCTGGACCGCAGCGGGGGCCCCCCAAGAGACCCAGTACTTC. Amino acid sequence: CAWTAAGAPQETQYF.

The gene calls are TRBV30 and TRBJ1-2; no definite D call. Trimming removed 0 bases from V and 7 bases from J, with 12 bases in between. Germline lookup yields CDR1 GTSNPN and CDR2 SVGIG (reference sequence). This CDR3 contains 13 residues. The DNA of the CDR3 is TGTGCCTGGAGTGTGACCGGCCGCTCTGGCTACACCTTC. It yields the protein CAWSVTGRSGYTF.

A single count supports this clone. This chain uses TRBV5-1 with TRBJ2-3; 8 bases match TRBD2. The junction had 5 bases not matched to a gene; V was cut back by 0 bases and J by 5 bases. CDR3 length: 15 amino acids. Germline lookup yields CDR1 SGHRS and CDR2 YFSETQ. In DNA, the CDR3 is TGCGCCAGCAGCTTGGCCGGGACTAGACAAGATACGCAGTATTTT. Translated: CASSLAGTRQDTQYF.

About this clone itself: The sample contains more than one DNA sequence encoding this CDR3. The chain couples TRBV6-5 to TRBJ2-7; 9 nucleotides align to TRBD2. Germline CDR1 reads MNHEY; CDR2 reads SVGAGI. This CDR3 contains 16 residues. The ends lost 0 bases at V and 1 base at J; junction bases unmatched: 4. The DNA of the CDR3 is TGTGCCAGCAGTTACTCGATCCTAGCGGGGTCCTACGAGCAGTACTTC. Protein product: CASSYSILAGSYEQYF.

This CDR3 is CASSQGQGRFTDTQYF. The CDR3 DNA is TGCGCCAGCAGCCAAGGACAGGGGCGGTTCACAGATACGCAGTATTTT. The chain employs TRBV4-1 and TRBJ2-3; TRBD1 matches 8 bases. Germline V gene lookup returns CDR1 MGHRA and CDR2 YSYEKL. Trimming took 1 base from V and 2 from J; bases not matched to a gene: 5. This CDR3 is 16 amino acids long.

The chain is built from TRBV2 and TRBJ2-1; D possibly matches TRBD1 or TRBD2 (6 bases each). Germline-derived CDR1 and CDR2 are SNHLY and FYNNEI. The CDR3 is 13 residues long. V was trimmed by 10 bases and J by 4 bases, leaving 14 bases between them. CDR3 nucleotides: TGTGCCAAGGCCATAGGGGGGTACAATGAGCAGTTCTTC. Translating gives CAKAIGGYNEQFF.

The chain couples TRBV6-6 to TRBJ1-3; D may be TRBD1 (5 bases). The CDR3 extends over 16 amino acids. CDR1 MNHNY and CDR2 SVGAGI come from the germline V gene (reference sequence). V lost 5 bases, J lost 0 bases, and 14 bases lay in between. The CDR3 region is CASSPDTRRSGNTIYF. The CDR3 DNA sequence: TGTGCCAGCAGTCCGGACACCCGTCGCTCTGGAAACACCATATATTTT.

This sequence joins TRBV6-1 and TRBJ1-1, with D perhaps matching TRBD1 (5 bases). Looked up from germline, CDR1 is MNHNS and CDR2 is SASEGT. The germline V and J ends were trimmed by 6 bases and 0 bases, with 11 bases remaining between them. The CDR3 sequence is 14 residues long. CDR3 amino acids: CASSRDPLNTEAFF. CDR3 sequence (DNA): TGTGCCAGCAGCAGGGACCCGCTGAACACTGAAGCTTTCTTT.

The chain links TRBV30 to TRBJ2-1, with D possibly TRBD2 on 6 matching bases. Germline V gives CDR1 GTSNPN, CDR2 SVGIG (reference sequence). The germline V and J ends were trimmed by 1 base and 8 bases, with 12 bases remaining between them. There are 13 residues in the CDR3. The CDR3 loop reads CAWSALGGDEQFF. The CDR3 nucleotides read TGTGCCTGGAGTGCCCTGGGCGGGGATGAGCAGTTCTTC.

The CDR3 here is CASSLGTTTEAFF. CDR3 coding DNA: TGTGCCAGCAGCTTAGGGACGACGACTGAAGCTTTCTTT. This chain connects TRBV7-9 to TRBJ1-1; D gene unclear. V was pared by 1 base and J by 5 bases, with 8 bases between. Per germline, CDR1 SEHNR and CDR2 FQNEAQ (reference sequence). This CDR3 contains 13 residues.

This chain joins TRBV27 and TRBJ2-2; 7 bases align to TRBD2. CDR1 is MNHEY, CDR2 SMNVEV, per germline (reference sequence). Trimming cost V 5 bases and J 3 bases; bases outside gene matches: 12. The CDR3 length is 17 residues. The CDR3 loop is CASSPRFGRTYTGELFF. CDR3 nucleotide sequence: TGTGCCAGCAGTCCTCGTTTCGGGAGGACGTACACCGGGGAGCTGTTTTTT.